This T cell receptor (beta chain) was retrieved from a study of CD8 T cells in Susac syndrome. Reverse transcription of roughly 0.45 to 1 ug RNA was carried out with random hexamers. Across 54 Vbeta and 13 Jbeta, immunoSEQ multiplex PCR amplified TCR beta CDR3. MiXCR, run by TCRdb on the immunoSEQ multiplex PCR reads, gives a single entry per CDR3 protein. This table has about 250,000 distinct CDR3 sequences, about 94% appearing once. TEMRA cells were FACS-enriched, unlike CD8+ and CD4+ T cells, which were negatively isolated. Trimming took off 2 bases at V and 7 bases at J, with 1 base between the two ends. In germline, CDR1 is MDHEN, CDR2 SYDVKM. The CDR3 length is 10 residues.

Material: CD4+ T cells from PBMCs. J is TRBJ2-3 and V is TRBV28; D gene unclear. This clonotype was obtained from a human donor with multiple sclerosis. The CDR3 DNA reads as TGTGCCAGCAGTTTAAATACGCAGTATTTT. Translated, it gives CASSLNTQYF.